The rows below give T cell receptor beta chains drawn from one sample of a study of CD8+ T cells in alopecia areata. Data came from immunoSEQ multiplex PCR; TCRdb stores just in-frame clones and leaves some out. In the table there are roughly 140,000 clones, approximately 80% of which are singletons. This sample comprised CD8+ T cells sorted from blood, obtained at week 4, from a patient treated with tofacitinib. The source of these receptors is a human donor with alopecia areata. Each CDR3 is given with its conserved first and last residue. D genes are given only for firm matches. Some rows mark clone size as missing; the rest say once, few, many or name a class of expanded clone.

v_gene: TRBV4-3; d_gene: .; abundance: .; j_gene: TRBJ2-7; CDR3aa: CASSPEWSSYEQYF; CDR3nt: TGCGCCAGCAGCCCTGAGTGGAGCTCCTACGAGCAGTACTTC
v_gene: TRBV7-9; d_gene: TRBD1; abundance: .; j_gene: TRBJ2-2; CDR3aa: CASSSRTGNTGELFF; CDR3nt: TGTGCCAGCAGCTCCAGGACAGGGAACACCGGGGAGCTGTTTTTT
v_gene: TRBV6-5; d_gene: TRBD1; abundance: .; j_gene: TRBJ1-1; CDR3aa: CASSTWTGNTEAFF; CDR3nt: TGTGCCAGCAGTACCTGGACAGGGAACACTGAAGCTTTCTTT
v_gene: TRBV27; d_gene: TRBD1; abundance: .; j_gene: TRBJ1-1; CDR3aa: CASSSTGTNTEAFF; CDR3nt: TGTGCCAGCAGTTCGACAGGGACGAACACTGAAGCTTTCTTT
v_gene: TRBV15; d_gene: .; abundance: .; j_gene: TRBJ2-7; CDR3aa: CATSRDRVHEQYF; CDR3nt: TGTGCCACCAGCAGAGACAGGGTCCACGAGCAGTACTTC
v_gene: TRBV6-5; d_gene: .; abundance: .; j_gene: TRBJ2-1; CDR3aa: CASSYSGSYNEQFF; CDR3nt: TGTGCCAGCAGTTACTCGGGATCCTACAATGAGCAGTTCTTC
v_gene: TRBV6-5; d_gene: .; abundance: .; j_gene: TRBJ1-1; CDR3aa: CASSYDRRWAEAFF; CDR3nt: TGTGCCAGCAGTTACGACAGGAGATGGGCTGAAGCTTTCTTT
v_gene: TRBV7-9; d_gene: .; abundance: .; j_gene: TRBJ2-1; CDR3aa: CASSGRPWGEQFF; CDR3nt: TGTGCCAGCAGCGGGCGTCCTTGGGGTGAGCAGTTCTTC
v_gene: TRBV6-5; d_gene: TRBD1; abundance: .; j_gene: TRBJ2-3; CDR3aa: CASSLTVGQGLYF; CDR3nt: TGTGCCAGCAGTTTGACCGTGGGACAGGGTCTGTATTTT
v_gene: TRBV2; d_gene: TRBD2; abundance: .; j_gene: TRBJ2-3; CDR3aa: CASSDSGGTDTQYF; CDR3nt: TGTGCCAGCAGTGATAGCGGGGGCACAGATACGCAGTATTTT
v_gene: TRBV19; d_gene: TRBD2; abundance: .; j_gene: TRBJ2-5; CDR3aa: CASSSNQRGPEETQYF; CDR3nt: TGTGCCAGTAGCTCGAATCAGCGGGGGCCCGAAGAGACCCAGTACTTC
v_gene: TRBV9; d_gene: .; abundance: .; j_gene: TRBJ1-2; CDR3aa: CASSGGSLYGYTF; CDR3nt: TGTGCCAGCAGCGGAGGGTCCCTCTATGGCTACACCTTC
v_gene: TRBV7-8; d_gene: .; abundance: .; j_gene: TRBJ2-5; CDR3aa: CASSLRLEKTQYF; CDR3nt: TGTGCCAGCAGCTTAAGGCTAGAAAAGACCCAGTACTTC
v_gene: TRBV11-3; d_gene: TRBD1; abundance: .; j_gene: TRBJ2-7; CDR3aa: CASSLGTGGHEQYF; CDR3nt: TGTGCCAGCAGCTTGGGGACAGGGGGCCACGAGCAGTACTTC
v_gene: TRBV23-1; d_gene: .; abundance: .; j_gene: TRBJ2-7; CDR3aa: CASSQPTGPRIDEQYF; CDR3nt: TGCGCCAGCAGTCAACCGACAGGACCTCGGATAGACGAGCAGTACTTC
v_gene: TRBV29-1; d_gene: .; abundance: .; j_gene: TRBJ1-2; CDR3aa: CSVEDSGYYGYTF; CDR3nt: TGCAGCGTTGAAGATTCGGGGTACTATGGCTACACCTTC
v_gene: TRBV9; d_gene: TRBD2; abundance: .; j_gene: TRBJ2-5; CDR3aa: CASSLSSSGGFQETQYF; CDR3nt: TGTGCCAGCAGCCTGTCCTCTAGCGGGGGGTTCCAAGAGACCCAGTACTTC
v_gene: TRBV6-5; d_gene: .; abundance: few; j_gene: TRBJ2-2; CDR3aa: CASSWSGQSGELFF; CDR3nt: TGTGCCAGCAGTTGGTCAGGGCAAAGCGGGGAGCTGTTTTTT
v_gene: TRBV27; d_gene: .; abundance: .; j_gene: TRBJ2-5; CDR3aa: CASSSAGWETQYF; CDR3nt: TGTGCCAGCAGTTCAGCAGGGTGGGAGACCCAGTACTTC
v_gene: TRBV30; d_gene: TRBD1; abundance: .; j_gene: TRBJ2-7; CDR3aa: CAWSTGTGNYEQYF; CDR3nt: TGTGCCTGGTCTACCGGGACAGGGAACTACGAGCAGTACTTC
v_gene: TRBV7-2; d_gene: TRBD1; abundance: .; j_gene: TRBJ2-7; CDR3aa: CASSSYGQVAYEQYF; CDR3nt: TGTGCCAGCAGCTCGTACGGACAGGTGGCCTACGAGCAGTACTTC
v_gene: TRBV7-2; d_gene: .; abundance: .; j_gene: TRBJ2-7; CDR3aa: CASSLTGWFNYEQYF; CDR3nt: TGTGCCAGCAGCTTAACAGGGTGGTTTAACTACGAGCAGTACTTC
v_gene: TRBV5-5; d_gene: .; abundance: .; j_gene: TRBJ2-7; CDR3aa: CASSLGPGNYEQYF; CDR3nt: TGTGCCAGCAGCTTGGGACCGGGGAACTACGAGCAGTACTTC
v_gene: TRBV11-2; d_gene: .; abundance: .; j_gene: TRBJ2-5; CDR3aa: CASSSRETQYF; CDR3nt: TGTGCCAGCAGCTCCAGAGAGACCCAGTACTTC